Following are 6 T cell receptor beta chains from one sample sequenced in a study of control samples from healthy donors and cancer patients. Assay: immunoSEQ multiplex PCR; the TCRdb copy retains only in-frame clones and omits some. The sample shows some 150,000 clones, 89% of them seen only once. Specimen: blood. These receptors were taken from a man aged 30-40 years in good health.

This chain links TRBV25-1 with TRBJ1-6; TRBD1 agrees at 9 bases. Looked up from germline, CDR1 is MGHDK and CDR2 is SYGVNS. There are 17 residues in the CDR3. V was pared by 4 bases and J by 4 bases, with 8 bases of the junction left unmatched. Here the CDR3 reads CASSARTGGVYNSPLHF. CDR3 nucleotide sequence: TGTGCCAGCAGTGCTCGAACAGGGGGCGTTTATAATTCACCCCTCCACTTT.

This clone came up once. The CDR3 DNA reads as TGTGCCAGCAGCTTGTGGGGGGCCACCTCCTACGAGCAGTACTTC. This codes for CASSLWGATSYEQYF. This chain connects TRBV5-6 to TRBJ2-7; the D call may be TRBD1 or TRBD2 (6 bases each). CDR1 SGHDT and CDR2 YYEEEE come from the germline V gene. V gave up 1 base and J gave up 0 bases, with 11 bases separating them. The CDR3 is made up of 15 amino acids.

The V call is TRBV9, the J call TRBJ2-1; D remains unclear. Germline lookup yields CDR1 SGDLS and CDR2 YYNGEE. This CDR3 has 12 amino acids. V was pared by 3 bases and J by 5 bases, with 6 bases between. The CDR3 spells CASSGTNNEQFF. The CDR3 DNA sequence: TGTGCCAGCAGCGGTACTAACAATGAGCAGTTCTTC.

V is TRBV5-4 and J is TRBJ2-7; TRBD1 matches 9 bases. The CDR3 spans 15 residues. CDR1 and CDR2 (germline): SGHNT, YYREEE (reference sequence). V shed 4 bases and J 3 bases; nucleotides not matched to a gene: 8. For the CDR3, the DNA is TGTGCCAGCAGCCCGGACAGGGGACGGCACTACGAGCAGTACTTC. Protein: CASSPDRGRHYEQYF. The full variable domain, rest sourced from reference TRBV5-4 and TRBJ2-7, is ETGVTQSPTHLIKTRGQQVTLRCSSQSGHNTVSWYQQALGQGPQFIFQYYREEENGRGNFPPRFSGLQFPNYSSELNVNALELDDSALYLCASSPDRGRHYEQYFGPGTRLTVT.

V gene TRBV28 combines with J gene TRBJ1-5, with D possibly being TRBD1 (5 bases). Trimming took off 6 bases at V and 1 base at J, with 13 bases between the two ends. CDR3 size: 15 residues. Germline CDR1 is MDHEN and CDR2 is SYDVKM. Here the CDR3 reads CASRGGGVSNQPQHF. The CDR3 bases are TGTGCCAGCAGGGGGGGTGGCGTAAGCAATCAGCCCCAGCATTTT.

The chain carries TRBV5-1 and TRBJ2-1; D possibly matches TRBD1 or TRBD2 (5 bases each). The CDR3 is made up of 14 amino acids. Per the germline V gene, CDR1 is SGHRS and CDR2 is YFSETQ. V shed 5 bases and J shed 2 bases, with 11 bases lying between them. The CDR3 region is CASRRDPPYNEQFF. In DNA, the CDR3 is TGCGCCAGCAGAAGGGACCCTCCCTACAATGAGCAGTTCTTC.